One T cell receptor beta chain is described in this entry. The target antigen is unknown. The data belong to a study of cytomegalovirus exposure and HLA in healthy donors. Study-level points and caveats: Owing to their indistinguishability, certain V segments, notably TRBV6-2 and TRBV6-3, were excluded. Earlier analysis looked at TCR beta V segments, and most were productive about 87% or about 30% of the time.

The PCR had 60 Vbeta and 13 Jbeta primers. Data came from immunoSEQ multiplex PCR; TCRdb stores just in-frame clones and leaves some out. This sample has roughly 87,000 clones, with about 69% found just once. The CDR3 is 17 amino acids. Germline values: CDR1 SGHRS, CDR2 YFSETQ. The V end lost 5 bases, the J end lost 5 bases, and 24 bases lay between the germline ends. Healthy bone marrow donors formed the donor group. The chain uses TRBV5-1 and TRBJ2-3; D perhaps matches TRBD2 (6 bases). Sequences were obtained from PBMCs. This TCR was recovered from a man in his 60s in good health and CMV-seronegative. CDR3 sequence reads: CASSRPPFAGTVDTQYF. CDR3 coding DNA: TGCGCCAGCAGTCGCCCCCCTTTTGCGGGGACGGTAGATACGCAGTATTTT.